The 23 T cell receptor beta chains below all came from one sample that was sequenced in a study of T cells after yellow fever vaccination. TCRdb itself ran the 5' RACE reads through MiXCR, one entry per CDR3 protein. Counted here are some 200,000 distinct CDR3 sequences, 3.2% occurring once; the ten biggest clones make up 3.2%. The sequencing here drew on CD4+ T cells sorted from PBMCs, taken 10 days after the yellow fever booster vaccination. All receptors come from a man between 18 and 35 years old who received the YFV17D yellow fever vaccine.

V usage is TRBV18 and J usage is TRBJ1-1, with D uncertain. The CDR3 is 12 amino acids. The germline V and J ends were trimmed by 9 bases and 0 bases, with 8 bases remaining between them. Germline V lookup: CDR1 KGHSH, CDR2 LQKENI. CDR3 bases: TGTGCCAGTGCAGGAATGAACACTGAAGCTTTCTTT. Protein product: CASAGMNTEAFF.

In this sample, this clonotype turned up many times. This chain joins TRBV5-1 and TRBJ1-1; a possible D gene is TRBD1 (6 bases). CDR1 is SGHRS and CDR2 is YFSETQ in the germline V gene. This CDR3 has 14 amino acids. V gave up 4 bases and J gave up 1 base, with 11 bases separating them. The CDR3 sequence is CASSQQGRNTEAFF. DNA for the CDR3: TGCGCCAGCAGCCAACAGGGCAGGAACACTGAAGCTTTCTTT. The full variable domain, rest sourced from reference TRBV5-1 and TRBJ1-1, is KAGVTQTPRYLIKTRGQQVTLSCSPISGHRSVSWYQQTPGQGLQFLFEYFSETQRNKGNFPGRFSGRQFSNSRSEMNVSTLELGDSALYLCASSQQGRNTEAFFGQGTRLTVV.

This clonotype was found many times. The J gene is TRBJ1-1, the V gene TRBV7-9, with D hard to call. V lost 1 base and J lost 1, with 13 bases in between. The CDR3 has 16 amino acids. CDR1 SEHNR and CDR2 FQNEAQ come from the germline V gene (reference sequence). The CDR3 sequence is CASSLGLVVGNTEAFF. CDR3 coding DNA: TGTGCCAGCAGCTTAGGTCTAGTGGTGGGGAACACTGAAGCTTTCTTT.

The sample holds many counts of this clonotype. The J gene is TRBJ2-1, the V gene TRBV15, with D perhaps TRBD2 (6 bases). CDR1 and CDR2 from the germline V gene are LNHNV and YYDKDF (reference sequence). The CDR3 runs to 13 residues. Trimming left V 5 bases short and J 8 bases short, with 13 bases between. The CDR3 sequence: CATSLGLGDEQFF. The DNA for the CDR3 is TGTGCCACCAGCTTGGGACTGGGAGATGAGCAGTTCTTC.

The genes are TRBV5-4 and TRBJ1-1; D remains unclear. Trimming took off 7 bases at V and 6 bases at J, with 10 bases between the two ends. This CDR3 is 11 amino acids long. Germline CDR1 is SGHNT and CDR2 is YYREEE (reference sequence). The CDR3 sequence is CASHNLAEAFF. DNA of the CDR3: TGTGCCAGCCATAACCTCGCTGAAGCTTTCTTT. Drawing the rest from reference TRBV5-4 and TRBJ1-1, the complete variable domain is ETGVTQSPTHLIKTRGQQVTLRCSSQSGHNTVSWYQQALGQGPQFIFQYYREEENGRGNFPPRFSGLQFPNYSSELNVNALELDDSALYLCASHNLAEAFFGQGTRLTVV.

This clonotype was found many times. The chain links TRBV10-3 to TRBJ1-6, with D possibly being TRBD1 (6 bases). The CDR3 sequence is 14 residues long. V was trimmed by 2 bases and J by 8 bases, leaving 10 bases between them. Per the germline V gene, CDR1 is ENHRY and CDR2 is SYGVKD. CDR3 sequence reads: CAISETRQDSPLHF. Here the CDR3 DNA reads TGTGCCATCAGTGAGACCAGACAGGATTCACCCCTCCACTTT.

This clonotype has more than one count but fewer than ten. This chain uses TRBV7-2 with TRBJ1-3; possible D gene TRBD1, 6 bases. From germline, CDR1 is SGHTA and CDR2 FQGNSA. Trimming stripped 2 bases from V and 11 bases from J, with 16 bases between. The length of the CDR3 is 14 residues. For the CDR3, the DNA is TGTGCCAGCAGCTTAAGGGGGGTTAAGGTCCCCATATATTTT. Translated, it gives CASSLRGVKVPIYF.

This clonotype was counted only a few times. The chain is built from TRBV11-2 and TRBJ1-1; D is perhaps TRBD1 (5 bases). The CDR3 runs 15 residues. Germline V gene data show CDR1 as SGHAT and CDR2 as FQNNGV. The V and J ends lost 6 bases and 1 base respectively, with 15 bases between them. The CDR3 region has the DNA TGTGCCAGCAGACATCCGGGGCGGCGGAACACTGAAGCTTTCTTT. Translating gives CASRHPGRRNTEAFF.

The chain links TRBV18 to TRBJ2-7, with 8 nucleotides matching TRBD1. J gave up 6 bases and V 4 bases, and 8 bases lay outside the gene matches. Per the germline V gene, CDR1 is KGHSH and CDR2 is LQKENI. CDR3 length: 14 residues. The CDR3 reads CASSLNPTGVEQYF. CDR3 bases: TGTGCCAGCTCACTAAACCCGACAGGGGTCGAGCAGTACTTC.

This clonotype was seen a few times. The chain joins TRBV5-1 to TRBJ2-3; D remains unclear. The germline CDR1 and CDR2 sequences are SGHRS and YFSETQ. V was pared by 4 bases and J by 7 bases, with 16 bases between. The CDR3 covers 14 residues. The CDR3 DNA reads TGCGCCAGCAGCCCGGATTCGGGTAGCAATACGCAGTATTTT. Translating gives CASSPDSGSNTQYF.

The J gene is TRBJ2-3, the V gene TRBV5-5; 12 bases agree with TRBD2. The CDR3 sequence is 16 residues long. From germline, CDR1 is SGHKS and CDR2 YYEKEE (reference sequence). V shed 4 bases and J 5 bases; nucleotides not matched to a gene: 8. The CDR3 DNA is TGTGCCAGCAGCGCACGGACTAGCGGGGTTGGAGATACGCAGTATTTT. Protein sequence: CASSARTSGVGDTQYF.

This clonotype appeared a few times. The chain joins TRBV20-1 to TRBJ1-2; unclear D gene. Germline V gives CDR1 DFQATT, CDR2 SNEGSKA (reference sequence). The CDR3 sequence is 11 residues long. Between the trimmed V and J ends, which lost 3 bases and 11 bases, there was a span of 13 bases. The CDR3 coding sequence is TGCAGTGCTAGGGAGGAACAGAGGTACACCTTC. It codes for CSAREEQRYTF.

The table lists this clonotype with a few counts. CDR3 bases: TGCAGTGCTAGAGATCTCGGACACAAAGCCTACGAGCAGTACTTC. Its protein is CSARDLGHKAYEQYF. The chain couples TRBV20-1 to TRBJ2-7; possibly TRBD1 for D (5 bases). This CDR3 comprises 15 residues. The V gene's germline CDR1 is DFQATT and CDR2 SNEGSKA (reference sequence). Between the trimmed V and J ends, which lost 0 bases and 2 bases, there was a span of 14 bases.

This clonotype was found many times. For the CDR3, the DNA is TGTGCCAGCTCACCAAGTGGACAGGGGGCCGCGACCCAGTACTTC. This sequence encodes CASSPSGQGAATQYF. V is TRBV18 and J is TRBJ2-5; TRBD1 matches at 11 bases. V was pared by 2 bases and J by 7 bases, with 6 bases of the junction left unmatched. CDR3 length: 15 amino acids. Germline V CDR1 and CDR2: KGHSH, LQKENI.

The rearrangement joins TRBV7-9 to TRBJ1-1; D not resolved. Trimming took off 0 bases at V and 4 bases at J, with 12 bases between the two ends. CDR1 is SEHNR, CDR2 FQNEAQ, per germline (reference sequence). The CDR3 sequence is 15 residues long. The CDR3 region is CASSLALRGGTEAFF. As DNA, the CDR3 is TGTGCCAGCAGCTTAGCGCTTAGAGGCGGCACTGAAGCTTTCTTT. Full variable domain (missing parts from reference TRBV7-9 and TRBJ1-1): DTGVSQNPRHKITKRGQNVTFRCDPISEHNRLYWYRQTLGQGPEFLTYFQNEAQLEKSRLLSDRFSAERPKGSFSTLEIQRTEQGDSAMYLCASSLALRGGTEAFFGQGTRLTVV.

This clonotype was found many times. The gene calls are TRBV7-2 and TRBJ2-7, with D possibly being TRBD1 or TRBD2 (5 bases each). Germline CDR1 reads SGHTA; CDR2 reads FQGNSA. Trimming took off 5 bases at V and 6 bases at J, with 11 bases between the two ends. This CDR3 has 12 amino acids. The CDR3 sequence is CASSPWDGEQYF. Here the CDR3 DNA reads TGTGCCAGCAGCCCCTGGGACGGCGAGCAGTACTTC.

This clonotype has a count of ten or more. This chain links TRBV19 with TRBJ2-1; 9 nucleotides line up with TRBD2. V lost 9 bases and J lost 10; bases outside the gene matches: 10. Germline CDR1 reads LNHDA; CDR2 reads SQIVND (reference sequence). The CDR3 spans 13 residues. The CDR3 nucleotides are TGTGCCAGCCGAGCGGGGGGCCGAGAAGAGCAGTTCTTC. This gives the protein CASRAGGREEQFF.

This clonotype was seen at least ten times. The chain joins TRBV7-8 to TRBJ2-1; 8 bases fit TRBD2. Germline lookup yields CDR1 SGHVS and CDR2 FQNEAQ. This CDR3 is 17 amino acids long. V trimming: 1 base; J trimming: 8 bases; junction bases outside the gene matches: 13. The CDR3 DNA is TGTGCCAGCAGCTTAGGTAGGCGGGGGGCCGGCTTGGATGAGCAGTTCTTC. Protein: CASSLGRRGAGLDEQFF.

The chain is built from TRBV5-1 and TRBJ1-1; D unresolved. V lost 4 bases, J lost 12 bases, and 22 bases lay in between. Germline V gene sequence: CDR1 SGHRS, CDR2 YFSETQ. CDR3 length: 14 residues. Here the CDR3 DNA reads TGCGCCAGCAGCCCCCGGGGAGGGTCCCGAGGAACTTTCTTT. This codes for CASSPRGGSRGTFF.

This clonotype was counted a few times. CDR3 in DNA: TGTGCCAGCAGCGCCCAACAAGGGAGACTCACCGGGGAGCTGTTTTTT. It encodes CASSAQQGRLTGELFF. V usage is TRBV9 and J usage is TRBJ2-2; D perhaps matches TRBD2 (5 bases). This CDR3 has 16 residues. V lost 3 bases and J 4 bases, leaving 16 bases between the germline ends. In germline, CDR1 is SGDLS, CDR2 YYNGEE.

Many counts were recorded for this clonotype. The V and J genes are TRBV7-2 and TRBJ1-1; 7 positions match TRBD1. Germline V CDR1 and CDR2: SGHTA, FQGNSA. V dropped 6 bases and J dropped 1; count of bases not matched to a gene: 5. The CDR3 is 14 residues long. The CDR3 DNA follows: TGTGCCAGCAGAACGGGACAGAGGAACACTGAAGCTTTCTTT. Translation gives CASRTGQRNTEAFF. Full variable domain (rest looked up from reference TRBV7-2 and TRBJ1-1): GAGVSQSPSNKVTEKGKDVELRCDPISGHTALYWYRQSLGQGLEFLIYFQGNSAPDKSGLPSDRFSAERTGGSVSTLTIQRTQQEDSAVYLCASRTGQRNTEAFFGQGTRLTVV.

This clonotype was observed a few times. This chain joins TRBV19 and TRBJ1-1; D is uncertain. Germline CDR1 is LNHDA and CDR2 is SQIVND (reference sequence). V lost 1 base, J lost 7 bases, and 10 bases lay in between. The CDR3 length is 13 residues. The CDR3 region has the DNA TGTGCCAGTAGTATAGGTCAGGTTGGTGAAGCTTTCTTT. It specifies CASSIGQVGEAFF.

This clonotype was seen at least ten times. V and J are TRBV5-1 and TRBJ2-3; D is possibly TRBD2 (5 bases). This CDR3 comprises 12 residues. Germline V gives CDR1 SGHRS, CDR2 YFSETQ. The germline V and J ends were trimmed by 7 bases and 3 bases, with 9 bases remaining between them. The DNA of the CDR3 is TGCGCCAGCTTCACTAGGACAGATACGCAGTATTTT. It translates to CASFTRTDTQYF.